Listed below are T cell receptor beta chains from one sample, sequenced in a study of blood T cell repertoires in COVID-19. Measured with immunoSEQ multiplex PCR; TCRdb has only the in-frame clones, and not every one. This sample has roughly 84,000 clones, with around four fifths found just once. The sequenced material came from peripheral blood. These receptors were taken from a man older than 75 with active or convalescent COVID-19. Both conserved end residues are part of each CDR3. A D gene is named only where the DNA matches it firmly. Rows give clone size only sometimes, using once, few, many, or a class for an expanded clone.

>TRBJ2-1|TRBV7-2|-|-
CASSPFYNEQFF
TGTGCCAGCAGCCCTTTCTACAATGAGCAGTTCTTC
>TRBJ1-1|TRBV7-8|-|-
CASSLVPDTEAFF
TGTGCCAGCAGCTTAGTTCCAGACACTGAAGCTTTCTTT
>TRBJ2-2|TRBV5-1|TRBD1|-
CASSTFTGGHGELFF
TGCGCCAGCAGCACATTCACAGGGGGCCACGGGGAGCTGTTTTTT
>TRBJ2-5|TRBV13|-|-
CASSFRRGQGSGETQYF
TGTGCCAGCAGCTTCCGCAGGGGCCAGGGTTCTGGGGAGACCCAGTACTTC
>TRBJ1-2|TRBV6-5|TRBD1|few
CASTGTGGSLSGYTF
TGTGCCAGCACCGGGACAGGGGGCTCCTTGAGTGGCTACACCTTC
>TRBJ2-5|TRBV20-1|TRBD2|-
CSASSGAGGRQETQYF
TGCAGTGCTAGTAGCGGAGCGGGGGGGCGCCAAGAGACCCAGTACTTC
>TRBJ2-1|TRBV24-1|TRBD2|-
CATRTGTSGPGEQFF
TGTGCCACCAGAACCGGGACTAGCGGCCCCGGTGAGCAGTTCTTC
>TRBJ1-2|TRBV7-2|TRBD1|-
CASSSQGAPGYGYTF
TGTGCCAGCAGCTCACAGGGGGCCCCGGGGTATGGCTACACCTTC
>TRBJ1-1|TRBV6-1|-|-
CASSERWDSSGGAFF
TGTGCCAGCAGTGAACGGTGGGACTCCTCTGGGGGAGCTTTCTTT
>TRBJ1-2|TRBV5-6|-|-
CASSLVQALGYGYTF
TGTGCCAGCAGCTTGGTCCAGGCACTAGGCTATGGCTACACCTTC
>TRBJ2-1|TRBV11-3|TRBD2|once
CASLGGRGGEQFF
TGTGCCAGCCTGGGAGGGCGCGGGGGTGAGCAGTTCTTC
>TRBJ1-4|TRBV19|-|-
CASSMPPGGFSEKLFF
TGTGCCAGTAGTATGCCCCCCGGAGGGTTTAGTGAAAAACTGTTTTTT
>TRBJ2-1|TRBV9|TRBD2|-
CASSTSGRYNEQFF
TGTGCCAGCAGTACTAGCGGGAGATACAATGAGCAGTTCTTC
>TRBJ1-6|TRBV2|TRBD1|-
CASGQENNSPLHF
TGTGCCAGCGGACAGGAAAATAATTCACCCCTCCACTTT
>TRBJ1-1|TRBV5-1|-|-
CASSLGTTGRGNTEAFF
TGCGCCAGCAGCTTGGGGACGACAGGTCGGGGGAACACTGAAGCTTTCTTT
>TRBJ1-2|TRBV24-1|TRBD1|-
CATRRDRNYGYTF
TGTGCCACCAGACGGGACAGAAACTATGGCTACACCTTC
>TRBJ2-1|TRBV6-5|-|once
CASSSESQGSEQFF
TGTGCCAGCAGTTCCGAATCTCAGGGATCTGAGCAGTTCTTC
>TRBJ1-6|TRBV19|-|-
CASTDPRGGLLHF
TGTGCCAGTACCGACCCCCGCGGAGGCCTCCTCCACTTT
>TRBJ2-3|TRBV6-1|TRBD2|once
CASSEGKRGLTDTQYF
TGTGCCAGCAGTGAAGGAAAGCGGGGCCTCACAGATACGCAGTATTTT
>TRBJ2-3|TRBV7-8|TRBD2|-
CASSPLSLLAATTSTQYF
TGTGCCAGCAGCCCCTTGTCCCTACTAGCGGCCACCACAAGTACGCAGTATTTT
>TRBJ2-3|TRBV24-1|TRBD2|-
CATSERTRYRTDTQYF
TGTGCCACCAGTGAGCGGACTAGATATCGCACAGATACGCAGTATTTT
>TRBJ2-4|TRBV6-5|-|-
CASILQPLAKNIQYF
TGTGCCAGCATTTTACAGCCCCTAGCCAAAAACATTCAGTACTTC
>TRBJ2-5|TRBV29-1|TRBD2|-
CSVLGTSGGETQYF
TGCAGCGTTTTGGGGACTAGCGGGGGAGAGACCCAGTACTTC
>TRBJ2-3|TRBV11-2|TRBD2|-
CASRSGITQYF
TGTGCCAGCCGGAGCGGGATCACGCAGTATTTT
>TRBJ2-3|TRBV29-1|TRBD2|-
CSVEDRLAGVPDTQYF
TGCAGCGTTGAAGATCGGCTAGCGGGAGTCCCAGATACGCAGTATTTT